Included here is one T cell receptor (beta chain) sequence, with context. Its antigen is as yet unknown. It was across several immunoSEQ plates that each subset's genomic DNA was evenly split. Sequenced by immunoSEQ multiplex PCR; TCRdb stores in-frame clones only, minus some. The sample consists of 2 million to 2.5 million clones, 85% to 95% of them appearing once. This sample is drawn from a study of shared clonotypes between healthy human individuals. Study as a whole: Three plates were used per donor for CD4 naive, three for CD4 memory, two for CD8 naive and one for CD8 memory.

Study findings and constraints: The sampled material consisted only of blood, and tissue repertoires are likely to differ. Expectations were that clonotype sharing among donors would be affected by sequencing depth.

Germline-derived CDR1 and CDR2 are MNHNS and SASEGT. V shed 2 bases and J shed 1 base, with 9 bases lying between them. The CDR3 length is 14 residues. This clonotype was obtained from a man between 18 and 35 years old in good health. Some clones in this sample may be carry-over from other donors' samples. The sample taken for sequencing was naive CD4+ T cells from PBMCs. Stated subset: CD45RA+ positively selected. This chain connects TRBV6-1 to TRBJ2-7; D call uncertain. CDR3 loop: CASSEPTGSYEQYF. The CDR3 DNA sequence: TGTGCCAGCAGTGAACCCACCGGGTCCTACGAGCAGTACTTC.